Below, 9 T cell receptor beta chains from the same sample are listed, as sequenced in a study of blood T cell repertoires in COVID-19. Produced via immunoSEQ multiplex PCR; TCRdb's table is partial and in-frame only. The sample shows around 250,000 clones, approximately 85% of them seen only once. The sample comprised PBMCs or T cells enriched from blood (not recorded which). The receptors originated from a woman aged 45 to 65 who had recovered from COVID-19.

The chain recombines TRBV2 with TRBJ1-2; no definite D call. CDR3 length: 13 amino acids. The germline CDR1 and CDR2 sequences are SNHLY and FYNNEI. Trimming took 6 bases from V and 0 from J, leaving 8 bases between them. The CDR3 protein is CASSVQANYGYTF. The CDR3 DNA follows: TGTGCCAGCAGCGTCCAGGCTAACTATGGCTACACCTTC.

This clone was seen only a few times. The chain uses TRBV15 and TRBJ1-2; 7 bases map to TRBD1. The CDR3 extends over 17 amino acids. In germline, CDR1 is LNHNV, CDR2 YYDKDF (reference sequence). V dropped 0 bases and J dropped 6; count of bases not matched to a gene: 13. In nucleotides, the CDR3 is TGTGCCACCAGCAGAGATTTCCAGACGGTAACAGGGGATGGCTACACCTTC. This codes for CATSRDFQTVTGDGYTF.

The V gene is TRBV28, the J gene TRBJ2-3; D possibly corresponds to TRBD1 (6 bases). Trimming pared 5 bases from V and 8 bases from J, leaving 20 bases between. The CDR3 runs to 15 residues. Germline V CDR1 and CDR2: MDHEN, SYDVKM. This CDR3 is CASSVGTPSAATQYF. The DNA for the CDR3 is TGTGCCAGCAGTGTAGGGACACCCTCTGCGGCTACGCAGTATTTT.

CDR3 DNA sequence: TGTGCCAGCAGCTTCAGGGGGCGCCGGTTCGAGCAGTACTTC. This gives the protein CASSFRGRRFEQYF. This chain uses TRBV5-6 with TRBJ2-7, with TRBD1 matching 8 bases. The J segment lost 6 bases and the V segment lost 2 bases, leaving 7 bases of the junction unmatched. Looked up from germline, CDR1 is SGHDT and CDR2 is YYEEEE. CDR3 length: 14 amino acids.

The gene calls are TRBV27 and TRBJ2-5, with 9 bases identical to TRBD2. This CDR3 has 15 amino acids. Germline V gene data show CDR1 as MNHEY and CDR2 as SMNVEV (reference sequence). The V gene end was trimmed by 3 bases and the J gene end by 4 bases; junction bases not matched to a gene: 6. This chain's CDR3 is CASSFASGTGETQYF. DNA of the CDR3: TGTGCCAGCAGTTTTGCTAGCGGGACCGGAGAGACCCAGTACTTC.

V and J are TRBV6-6 and TRBJ2-3; D may be TRBD1 (6 bases). CDR1 and CDR2 (germline): MNHNY, SVGAGI (reference sequence). Trimming shortened V by 2 bases and J by 2 bases, and 11 bases separated the two germline ends. This CDR3 comprises 15 residues. This CDR3 reads CASSYAGAHTDTQYF. The CDR3, as DNA: TGTGCCAGCAGTTACGCAGGGGCTCACACAGATACGCAGTATTTT.

CDR3 sequence reads: CASSLGTGGRYGYTF. DNA for the CDR3: TGTGCCAGCAGCTTAGGGACAGGGGGCCGATATGGCTACACCTTC. The chain has TRBV27 and TRBJ1-2; 12 bases are shared with TRBD1. The CDR3 has 15 residues. The V gene's germline CDR1 is MNHEY and CDR2 SMNVEV (reference sequence). With 6 bases clipped from V and 5 bases from J, the junction kept 7 bases outside the gene matches.

This clone was observed once. The chain recombines TRBV5-4 with TRBJ2-7; 9 nucleotides align to TRBD2. This CDR3 contains 18 residues. Germline values: CDR1 SGHNT, CDR2 YYREEE (reference sequence). With V trimmed by 3 bases and J by 4 bases, 17 bases remained unmatched. In DNA form, the CDR3 reads TGTGCCAGCAGCTCCCTGGATCGGGGTAGCGGGAGTATTTACGAGCAGTACTTC. Protein: CASSSLDRGSGSIYEQYF.

The chain joins TRBV28 to TRBJ2-2; D possibly corresponds to TRBD2 (5 bases). Germline V gene data show CDR1 as MDHEN and CDR2 as SYDVKM. V was clipped by 7 bases and J by 1 base, with 16 bases between them. This CDR3 region has 16 residues. The CDR3 DNA reads as TGTGCCAGCACCCGGAGGTTTACTTTGAACACCGGGGAGCTGTTTTTT. Translating it yields CASTRRFTLNTGELFF.